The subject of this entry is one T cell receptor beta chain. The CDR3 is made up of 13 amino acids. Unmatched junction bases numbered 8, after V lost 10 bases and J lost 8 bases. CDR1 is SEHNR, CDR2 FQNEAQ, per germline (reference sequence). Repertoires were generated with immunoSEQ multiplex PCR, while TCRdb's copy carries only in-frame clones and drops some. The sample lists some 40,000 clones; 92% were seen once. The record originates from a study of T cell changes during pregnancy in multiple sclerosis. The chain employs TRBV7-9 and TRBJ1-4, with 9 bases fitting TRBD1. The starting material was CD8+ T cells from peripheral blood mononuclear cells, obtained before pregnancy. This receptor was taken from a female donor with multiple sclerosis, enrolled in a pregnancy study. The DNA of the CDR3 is TGTGCCACTTCACAGGGGGCGCGAGAAAAACTGTTTTTT. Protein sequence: CATSQGAREKLFF.